This is a list of T cell receptor beta chains from one sample in a study of blood T cell repertoires in COVID-19. The assay was immunoSEQ multiplex PCR, and TCRdb's table has in-frame clones only and misses some. The sample includes about 340,000 clones, 80% to 90% of them seen just once. The sample comprised PBMCs or T cells enriched from blood (not recorded which). Receptors originate from a woman in her thirties or forties with acute COVID-19. CDR3s include the opening cysteine and the closing phenylalanine or tryptophan. Each record gives: clone size, CDR3 length, J gene, V gene, D gene, CDR3 DNA, CDR3 protein. A D gene is named only where the DNA matches it firmly. Not every row has a clone size; where given, it reads once, few, many or a size class.

- 17 TRBJ2-3 TRBV5-1 TRBD2 TGCGCCAGCAGCTTGGCCCCTAGCGGGAAGAGCACAGATACGCAGTATTTT CASSLAPSGKSTDTQYF
- 14 TRBJ2-3 TRBV2 - TGTGCCAGCAGTGAAGAGCTGCTCACGGATACGCAGTATTTT CASSEELLTDTQYF
- 13 TRBJ2-7 TRBV5-4 TRBD1 TGTGCCAGCAGCCTACAGGGGCCTTACGAGCAGTACTTC CASSLQGPYEQYF
- 18 TRBJ2-2 TRBV4-3 TRBD2 TGCGCCAGCAGCCAAGGTATAACCCCTAGCGGGAGGACCGGGGAGCTGTTTTTT CASSQGITPSGRTGELFF
- 16 TRBJ2-7 TRBV12-5 TRBD1 TGTGCTAGTGGTTTGGGGGACAGGGGATCCGAGGACGAGCAGTACTTC CASGLGDRGSEDEQYF
- 14 TRBJ1-4 TRBV6-2/TRBV6-3 - TGTGCCAGCAGCGCAACAGGGAATAATGAAAAACTGTTTTTT CASSATGNNEKLFF
- 14 TRBJ1-2 TRBV5-1 - TGCGCCAGCAGCCCCCAGGGGATAGGCTATGGCTACACCTTC CASSPQGIGYGYTF
- 16 TRBJ1-3 TRBV9 - TGTGCCAGCAGCGGGTACAGGGAGAGCTCTGGAAACACCATATATTTT CASSGYRESSGNTIYF
- 13 TRBJ1-1 TRBV6-2/TRBV6-3 - TGTGCCAGCAGTTACTCGACGGGTTATGAAGCTTTCTTT CASSYSTGYEAFF
few 16 TRBJ1-4 TRBV5-5 - TGTGCCAGCAGCTTGGGGCCGCGGACAACTAATGAAAAACTGTTTTTT CASSLGPRTTNEKLFF
- 15 TRBJ1-2 TRBV3-1/TRBV3-2 - TGTGCCAGCAGCCCACTGCCTGGACAGAGCTATGGCTACACCTTC CASSPLPGQSYGYTF
- 15 TRBJ1-3 TRBV5-1 - TGCGCCAGCAGCTTGAATCCACTCTCTGGAAACACCATATATTTT CASSLNPLSGNTIYF
- 13 TRBJ1-1 TRBV5-1 - TGCGCCAGCAGGACCACAGGGAACACTGAAGCTTTCTTT CASRTTGNTEAFF
- 18 TRBJ2-7 TRBV7-2 TRBD2 TGTGCCAGCAGCTTAGTGGCCCGGACTAGCGGGACCCCCTACGAGCAGTACTTC CASSLVARTSGTPYEQYF
- 15 TRBJ2-3 TRBV5-4 TRBD2 TGTGCCAGCAGCGGATTACTAGCGGGGGGAGATACGCAGTATTTT CASSGLLAGGDTQYF
- 15 TRBJ2-5 TRBV4-2 TRBD2 TGTGCCAGCAGCCAAGAAACTAGCGGACAAGAGACCCAGTACTTC CASSQETSGQETQYF
- 11 TRBJ1-4 TRBV6-2/TRBV6-3 - TGTGCCAGCAGTCCCCCAGGAGGACTGTTTTTT CASSPPGGLFF
- 16 TRBJ1-3 TRBV5-4 TRBD1 TGTGCCAGCAGCGATAAGACGGGGACAGATGGAAACACCATATATTTT CASSDKTGTDGNTIYF
once 16 TRBJ2-1 TRBV5-1 TRBD1 TGCGCCAGCAGCTTGAACCCGGGACAGGGAACTCACGAGCAGTTCTTC CASSLNPGQGTHEQFF
- 16 TRBJ1-6 TRBV7-9 TRBD1 TGTGCCAGCAGCCTCTGGACAGGGGCGCAAAATTCACCCCTCCACTTT CASSLWTGAQNSPLHF
once 14 TRBJ2-2 TRBV7-9 - TGTGCCAGCAGCTTAGCTAGGGAGGCCGGGGAGCTGTTTTTT CASSLAREAGELFF